This T cell receptor (beta chain) was captured in a study of T cell responses to AZD1222 COVID-19 vaccine. Study results and caveats: Spike was spanned by vaccine-associated CD4 TCRs, which were dominant at 160-218 and 743-854. Spike-specific TCR breadth and depth went up after people got two AZD1222 doses.

The ends were cut back, 0 bases at V and 1 base at J, with 11 bases in the middle. Germline V gives CDR1 SGHRS, CDR2 YFSETQ. This CDR3 has 16 amino acids. Remarks on this clone: Its antigen is as yet unknown.

Some clones are missing from TCRdb's copy, which holds only in-frame ones; the method was immunoSEQ multiplex PCR. The sample has 70,000 to 95,000 clones, around nine tenths seen once; the top ten hold approximately 2.6%. The sequenced sample was peripheral blood, obtained on day 0 of MenACWY control vaccination. This clonotype originated in an adult in good health. This chain links TRBV5-1 with TRBJ1-5; D remains ambiguous. The chain's CDR3 is CASSLEVLGSNQPQHF. CDR3 in DNA: TGCGCCAGCAGCTTGGAAGTTCTTGGGAGCAATCAGCCCCAGCATTTT.